The 30 T cell receptor beta chains listed next were all sequenced from one sample in a study of radiation and T cells in renal cell carcinoma. Only in-frame clones appear in the TCRdb table, and some are missing; sequencing was by immunoSEQ multiplex PCR. The profile shows tens of thousands of clones, just over 85% of them singletons. Time point in this sample: blood 2 weeks post-SBRT. Described treatment: 15 Gy SBRT to primary tumor, nephrectomy 4 weeks later. The sample in question was blood, obtained from a patient whose treatment included radiotherapy and nephrectomy. These receptors all come from a woman aged 45-65 years with renal cell carcinoma.

This clone has just a few counts. V usage is TRBV25-1 and J usage is TRBJ1-2, with D possibly being TRBD1 (5 bases). The V gene lost 2 bases and the J gene lost 6 bases, with 10 bases spanning the gap. CDR1 is MGHDK and CDR2 is SYGVNS in the germline V gene. This CDR3 is 13 amino acids long. CDR3 bases: TGTGCCAGCAGTGAAGGGACCAACCATGGCTACACCTTC. It encodes CASSEGTNHGYTF.

The chain is built from TRBV27 and TRBJ2-2, with D perhaps TRBD2 (5 bases). Germline V CDR1 and CDR2: MNHEY, SMNVEV (reference sequence). Trimming stripped 3 bases from V and 6 bases from J, with 14 bases between. This CDR3 has 15 residues. This CDR3 is CASSFYGEGAGELFF. Here the CDR3 DNA reads TGTGCCAGCAGTTTCTATGGCGAGGGCGCCGGGGAGCTGTTTTTT.

This chain uses TRBV7-9 with TRBJ1-3; D is perhaps TRBD1 (6 bases). The CDR3 is 15 amino acids. V was pared by 5 bases and J by 3 bases, with 14 bases between. Germline V gene data show CDR1 as SEHNR and CDR2 as FQNEAQ (reference sequence). Here the CDR3 DNA reads TGTGCCAGCAGCGTAACCAGGGGTGGTGGAAACACCATATATTTT. This encodes CASSVTRGGGNTIYF. The complete variable domain, with remaining parts taken from reference TRBV7-9 and TRBJ1-3, reads DTGVSQNPRHKITKRGQNVTFRCDPISEHNRLYWYRQTLGQGPEFLTYFQNEAQLEKSRLLSDRFSAERPKGSFSTLEIQRTEQGDSAMYLCASSVTRGGGNTIYFGEGSWLTVV.

The chain joins TRBV30 to TRBJ1-5, with TRBD1 as a possible D gene (5 bases). The CDR3 has 12 amino acids. CDR1 and CDR2 (germline): GTSNPN, SVGIG (reference sequence). Trimming took off 3 bases at V and 7 bases at J, with 10 bases between the two ends. CDR3 coding DNA: TGTGCCTGGAGCTACCGGGGGCAGCCCCAGCATTTT. This translates into CAWSYRGQPQHF.

This clone was counted only a few times. The gene calls are TRBV28 and TRBJ2-5; D might be TRBD2 (5 bases). Trimming cost V 5 bases and J 5 bases, with 9 bases left between them. The CDR3 spans 12 residues. CDR1 and CDR2 (germline): MDHEN, SYDVKM. This CDR3 reads CASSEGTETQYF. CDR3 coding DNA: TGTGCCAGCAGTGAGGGAACGGAGACCCAGTACTTC.

The V and J genes are TRBV4-1 and TRBJ2-2; no clear D. The CDR3 is 13 amino acids. Germline loops: CDR1 MGHRA, CDR2 YSYEKL. V was clipped by 1 base and J by 7 bases, with 7 bases between them. The chain's CDR3 is CASSQVFIGELFF. The CDR3 DNA follows: TGCGCCAGCAGCCAAGTCTTCATCGGGGAGCTGTTTTTT.

The J gene is TRBJ2-7, the V gene TRBV18; 7 nucleotides line up with TRBD1. The CDR3 totals 13 residues. In germline, CDR1 is KGHSH, CDR2 LQKENI. Germline trimming cut 3 bases from V and 6 bases from J; bases unmatched to any gene: 5. CDR3 DNA sequence: TGTGCCAGCTCACCGACAGGGTTCGGCGAGCAGTACTTC. Translating gives CASSPTGFGEQYF.

The chain joins TRBV27 to TRBJ2-2, with 7 positions matching TRBD2. V was clipped by 4 bases and J by 4 bases; unmatched bases: 9. The CDR3 sequence is 16 residues long. Germline values: CDR1 MNHEY, CDR2 SMNVEV (reference sequence). The CDR3 DNA reads TGTGCCAGCAGTTCGCCTTGGGGAGGGTCCACCGGGGAGCTGTTTTTT. This gives the protein CASSSPWGGSTGELFF.

A single count supports this clone. V usage is TRBV5-5 and J usage is TRBJ2-7; the match to TRBD1 covers 7 bases. The CDR3 totals 15 residues. The germline CDR1 and CDR2 sequences are SGHKS and YYEKEE (reference sequence). V lost 1 base, J lost 2 bases, and 6 bases stayed unmatched. CDR3 nucleotides: TGTGCCAGCAGCTTGTTGGCAGGGGGACCCTACGAGCAGTACTTC. Protein: CASSLLAGGPYEQYF.

The genes are TRBV10-3 and TRBJ1-5; D is unclear. CDR1 ENHRY and CDR2 SYGVKD come from the germline V gene. The length of the CDR3 is 13 residues. Deletions cut 0 bases from V and 2 bases from J, with 2 bases between. The CDR3 DNA sequence: TGTGCCATCAGTGAGTCGGGCAATCAGCCCCAGCATTTT. As protein: CAISESGNQPQHF.

The chain is built from TRBV5-6 and TRBJ2-7; D is undetermined. The V end lost 1 base, the J end lost 4 bases, and 6 bases lay between the germline ends. Germline lookup yields CDR1 SGHDT and CDR2 YYEEEE. This CDR3 spans 12 amino acids. CDR3 amino acids: CASSLKDYEQYF. As DNA, the CDR3 is TGTGCCAGCAGCTTGAAAGATTACGAGCAGTACTTC. Supplemented by reference TRBV5-6 and TRBJ2-7, the full variable domain reads DAGVTQSPTHLIKTRGQQVTLRCSPKSGHDTVSWYQQALGQGPQFIFQYYEEEERQRGNFPDRFSGHQFPNYSSELNVNALLLGDSALYLCASSLKDYEQYFGPGTRLTVT.

This chain joins TRBV19 and TRBJ1-5; D call uncertain. The CDR3 sequence is 13 residues long. Between the trimmed V and J ends, which lost 3 bases and 1 base, there was a span of 4 bases. The V gene's germline CDR1 is LNHDA and CDR2 SQIVND (reference sequence). DNA of the CDR3: TGTGCCAGTAGTATGGCCAGCAATCAGCCCCAGCATTTT. Translation gives CASSMASNQPQHF.

A single count supports this clone. The chain recombines TRBV11-3 with TRBJ2-2; D not resolved. V shed 5 bases and J shed 0 bases, with 10 bases lying between them. Germline CDR1 is SGHNT and CDR2 is YENEEA. This CDR3 is built from 15 residues. The CDR3 is CASSISDSNTGELFF. In DNA, the CDR3 is TGTGCCAGCAGCATCTCAGACTCGAACACCGGGGAGCTGTTTTTT. Together with reference TRBV11-3 and TRBJ2-2, the CDR3 gives the full variable domain: EAGVVQSPRYKIIEKKQPVAFWCNPISGHNTLYWYLQNLGQGPELLIRYENEEAVDDSQLPKDRFSAERLKGVDSTLKIQPAELGDSAVYLCASSISDSNTGELFFGEGSRLTVL.

The chain links TRBV4-1 to TRBJ1-3; D perhaps matches TRBD1 (6 bases). The CDR3 is 16 amino acids. The V and J ends lost 2 bases and 1 base respectively, with 12 bases between them. Germline V gene data show CDR1 as MGHRA and CDR2 as YSYEKL. The CDR3, as DNA: TGCGCCAGCAGCCAACAGACAGGTTTTTCTGGAAACACCATATATTTT. Translation gives CASSQQTGFSGNTIYF.

V and J are TRBV6-1 and TRBJ1-5, with 12 bases fitting TRBD1. The CDR3 loop spans 13 amino acids. J was trimmed by 15 bases and V by 5 bases; bases with no gene match: 8. Germline CDR1 MNHNS, CDR2 SASEGT. CDR3 nucleotides: TGTGCCAGCAGTACCGGGACAGGGGGCCGGACGCATTTT. This translates into CASSTGTGGRTHF.

J is TRBJ2-7 and V is TRBV5-1; tentatively, D is TRBD2 (5 bases). V dropped 1 base and J dropped 3 bases, with 11 bases sitting between them. The CDR3 runs 14 residues. Germline V gene sequence: CDR1 SGHRS, CDR2 YFSETQ. The CDR3 sequence: CASSLTTGNYEQYF. The CDR3, as DNA: TGCGCCAGCAGCTTGACGACCGGGAACTACGAGCAGTACTTC.

The V call is TRBV28, the J call TRBJ2-7; no reliable D call. V was shortened by 3 bases and J by 0 bases, with 9 bases between the two germline ends. Looked up from germline, CDR1 is MDHEN and CDR2 is SYDVKM. The CDR3 is 14 amino acids. DNA of the CDR3: TGTGCCAGCAGTTTCGTTACGCCCTCCTACGAGCAGTACTTC. This codes for CASSFVTPSYEQYF.

This chain links TRBV7-2 with TRBJ2-3, with 7 bases matching TRBD2. The germline V gene encodes CDR1 SGHTA and CDR2 FQGNSA. This CDR3 spans 15 amino acids. The junction had 11 bases not matched to a gene; V was cut back by 7 bases and J by 4 bases. In nucleotides, the CDR3 is TGTGCCAGCACTAGGGATAGCGGGTTCCCAGATACGCAGTATTTT. It yields the protein CASTRDSGFPDTQYF.

Regarding this clone: Other nucleotide sequences in the sample specify the same CDR3. The chain uses TRBV7-2 and TRBJ1-5; D not certain. The CDR3 spans 13 residues. The germline CDR1 and CDR2 sequences are SGHTA and FQGNSA. V was cut by 1 base and J by 4 bases, with 5 bases left in between. This chain's CDR3 is CASSLDRNQPQHF. CDR3 in DNA: TGTGCCAGCAGCTTAGACAGAAATCAGCCCCAGCATTTT.

V and J are TRBV19 and TRBJ1-5; no reliable D call. This CDR3 comprises 14 residues. V gave up 2 bases and J gave up 5 bases, with 10 bases separating them. Germline-derived CDR1 and CDR2 are LNHDA and SQIVND (reference sequence). The DNA for the CDR3 is TGTGCCAGTAGTATAACACAATCCGATCAGCCCCAGCATTTT. Translated: CASSITQSDQPQHF. Full variable domain (outside the CDR3, taken from reference TRBV19 and TRBJ1-5): DGGITQSPKYLFRKEGQNVTLSCEQNLNHDAMYWYRQDPGQGLRLIYYSQIVNDFQKGDIAEGYSVSREKKESFPLTVTSAQKNPTAFYLCASSITQSDQPQHFGDGTRLSIL.

The CDR3 reads CASVRQGLGEKLFF. DNA for the CDR3: TGTGCCAGCGTTCGACAGGGACTAGGGGAAAAACTGTTTTTT. This rearrangement joins TRBV28 to TRBJ1-4; 7 positions match TRBD1. This CDR3 is 14 amino acids long. V lost 8 bases to trimming and J lost 8 bases; unmatched junction nucleotides: 11. CDR1 and CDR2 from the germline V gene are MDHEN and SYDVKM. Together with reference TRBV28 and TRBJ1-4, the CDR3 gives the full variable domain: DVKVTQSSRYLVKRTGEKVFLECVQDMDHENMFWYRQDPGLGLRLIYFSYDVKMKEKGDIPEGYSVSREKKERFSLILESASTNQTSMYLCASVRQGLGEKLFFGSGTQLSVL.

The chain is built from TRBV7-2 and TRBJ1-2; possible D gene TRBD1, 5 bases. Trimming left V 4 bases short and J 2 bases short, with 17 bases between. CDR1 and CDR2 (germline): SGHTA, FQGNSA. This CDR3 has 16 amino acids. Written as DNA, the CDR3 is TGTGCCAGCAGCTCGACCGGTGGGACGGCCAACTATGGCTACACCTTC. Amino acids: CASSSTGGTANYGYTF. The complete variable domain, with remaining parts taken from reference TRBV7-2 and TRBJ1-2, reads GAGVSQSPSNKVTEKGKDVELRCDPISGHTALYWYRQSLGQGLEFLIYFQGNSAPDKSGLPSDRFSAERTGGSVSTLTIQRTQQEDSAVYLCASSSTGGTANYGYTFGSGTRLTVV.

The chain uses TRBV30 and TRBJ1-1; unclear D gene. The V and J ends lost 1 base and 4 bases respectively, with 13 bases between them. There are 14 residues in the CDR3. Per the germline V gene, CDR1 is GTSNPN and CDR2 is SVGIG (reference sequence). The CDR3 region is CAWSETTLATEAFF. Written as DNA, the CDR3 is TGTGCCTGGAGTGAGACTACTCTGGCCACTGAAGCTTTCTTT.

The chain joins TRBV6-5 to TRBJ1-2; 8 bases agree with TRBD1. The CDR3 length is 11 residues. V dropped 8 bases and J dropped 8; count of bases not matched to a gene: 4. Germline V lookup: CDR1 MNHEY, CDR2 SVGAGI. DNA for the CDR3: TGTGCCAGCGGCGACAGGGGCGGCTACACCTTC. It encodes CASGDRGGYTF.

The chain recombines TRBV6-1 with TRBJ2-7; 11 nucleotides align to TRBD2. Trimming at V came to 6 bases and at J to 3 bases, leaving 4 bases not matched to a gene. The germline V gene has CDR1 MNHNS and CDR2 SASEGT. The CDR3 is made up of 14 amino acids. The CDR3 coding sequence is TGTGCCAGCAGATATAGCGGGAGGGACTACGAGCAGTACTTC. Translation: CASRYSGRDYEQYF.

CDR3 nucleotide sequence: TGCGCCACATGGACAGGGGAGAACACTGAAGCTTTCTTT. Translating gives CATWTGENTEAFF. This chain links TRBV10-2 with TRBJ1-1, with 9 bases fitting TRBD1. The V and J ends lost 10 bases and 1 base, in that order; junction bases with no gene match: 4. The germline CDR1 and CDR2 sequences are WSHSY and SAAADI. The CDR3 is made up of 13 amino acids.

The V gene is TRBV7-2, the J gene TRBJ2-1; a possible D gene is TRBD1 (5 bases). The CDR3 loop spans 14 amino acids. Germline CDR1 reads SGHTA; CDR2 reads FQGNSA. The ends were cut back, 5 bases at V and 3 bases at J, with 11 bases in the middle. In nucleotides, the CDR3 is TGTGCCAGCAGCCAAGGGGCCGGCTACAATGAGCAGTTCTTC. Residues: CASSQGAGYNEQFF. The whole variable domain, filled in from reference TRBV7-2 and TRBJ2-1, reads GAGVSQSPSNKVTEKGKDVELRCDPISGHTALYWYRQSLGQGLEFLIYFQGNSAPDKSGLPSDRFSAERTGGSVSTLTIQRTQQEDSAVYLCASSQGAGYNEQFFGPGTRLTVL.

CDR3 sequence: CASSPTRQKEFF. In DNA, the CDR3 is TGTGCCAGCAGCCCAACGAGGCAAAAAGAGTTCTTC. V usage is TRBV11-2 and J usage is TRBJ2-1; D call uncertain. Trimming stripped 5 bases from V and 14 bases from J, with 16 bases between. Germline V CDR1 and CDR2: SGHAT, FQNNGV. The CDR3 runs 12 residues.

This chain connects TRBV6-5 to TRBJ2-3, with D possibly TRBD1 on 5 matching bases. Germline CDR1 and CDR2: MNHEY and SVGAGI. V dropped 8 bases and J dropped 0 bases, with 15 bases sitting between them. This CDR3 is 15 amino acids long. The DNA of the CDR3 is TGTGCCAGCGCTCAGGCTAGGGGTAGCACAGATACGCAGTATTTT. Protein: CASAQARGSTDTQYF.

The V gene is TRBV4-1, the J gene TRBJ2-1; D might be TRBD2 (5 bases). The CDR3 consists of 13 residues. V lost 0 bases to trimming and J lost 6 bases, with 6 bases between them. Per the germline V gene, CDR1 is MGHRA and CDR2 is YSYEKL. The CDR3 loop reads CASSQELANEQFF. CDR3 nucleotide sequence: TGCGCCAGCAGCCAAGAGCTAGCCAATGAGCAGTTCTTC.